This entry features one T cell receptor (beta chain) sequence. A few counts support this clonotype. No antigen is known for it. It has no much larger one-base neighbor in the sample; base qualities were not kept. This specimen's treatment or condition label, per the study, means: 10-day PBMC culture with coronavirus spike peptide pools or control peptides (ViraFEST assay). The ViraFEST assay was used in the study, in which antigen-specific T cells were expanded with peptide pools and expanded clonotypes were subsequently identified by TCR sequencing. Healthy vaccine recipients had no prior SARS-CoV-2 infection, confirmed by negative nucleocapsid antibody tests before and after vaccination. Over 1.5 million PBMCs per well were cultured in IMDM with approximately 5% human AB serum and 8 to 10 IU/ml IL-2, plus 10 ug/ml peptide pools. Half of the culture medium was replaced with fresh IL-2-containing medium on days 3 and 7. CD4+ T cells were isolated after approximately 10 days of culture through negative selection using the EasySep CD4+ T cell isolation kit. Ficoll-Paque Plus gradient centrifugation was used to isolate PBMCs from whole blood, and the isolated PBMCs were then either used fresh or cryopreserved at -140C. Triplicate wells were generally used for each culture condition.

Trimming takes 8 bases from V and 2 bases from J, and the germline ends sit 10 bases apart. Including the terminal cysteine and phenylalanine, the CDR3 comprises 13 residues. Of all the DNA, just the CDR3 is kept, 39 bases in frame from base 1. The sample comes from a study of vaccination and CD4 T cells after COVID-19 (dated by TCRdb to the early 2020s). Regarding the complete study: The convalescent cohort included six males and four females, with two Hispanic individuals, seven Caucasians, two Asians and one multiracial person. Participants received two doses of either the Pfizer-BioNTech BNT162b2 vaccine (n=8) or the Moderna mRNA-1273 vaccine (n=2). The spike-specific CD4+ TCR repertoire was compared before and after mRNA vaccination in approximately 9 COVID-19 convalescent patients and several infection-naive healthy vaccine recipients. Post-COVID blood samples from convalescent patients were collected a median of around 110 days after diagnosis, with a range of 35 to 161 days. The time from the second vaccine dose to post-vaccine blood sampling had a median of around 72 days and ranged from roughly 12 to 250 days. For stimulating the cultures, overlapping spike peptide pools were used, derived from SARS-CoV-2 as well as from the common cold coronaviruses HCoV-NL63, HCoV-OC43 and HCoV-229E. As controls, cultures received a CEFX viral epitope pool (the positive control), an HIV-1 Nef peptide pool (the negative control), or no peptide at all. Overall study outcomes, separate from this receptor: Only a relatively small number of convalescent patients were included in the study, and early timepoints following natural infection were not analyzed. In convalescent patients, a median roughly 88% of post-vaccine SARS-CoV-2-reactive clones were detected only after vaccination, suggesting vaccine-specific priming. Of the vaccine-specific clones in convalescent patients, 304 of 307, or nearly all, reacted only to SARS-CoV-2 spike and did not cross-react with common cold coronaviruses. Although the median number of SARS-CoV-2-reactive clonotypes went up from roughly 23 after infection to some 40 after vaccination, the increase was not significant.

To prepare the library, PCR was applied. DNA from cultured CD4+ T cells underwent TCR sequencing with the Oncomine TCR Beta short-read assay at the Johns Hopkins FTIC core. The QIAamp micro DNA kit was used to extract genomic DNA from the cultured CD4+ T cells. Oncomine TCR Beta libraries made from cultured CD4+ T cells were pooled using unique dual indexes and sequenced on an Illumina iSeq 100. On the authors' methods: Non-productive sequences were filtered out, and CDR3s that did not start with C, did not end with F or W, or were shorter than 7 amino acids were discarded. The MANAFEST web application was used to identify antigen-specific clonotypes by comparing peptide-stimulated wells against reference wells and other culture wells. For a clone to be called positive, the clone needed an FDR below 0.05, an odds ratio above 5, and a productive frequency above 0.1% in at least two of three replicate wells. Clonotypes that were significantly expanded in both SARS-CoV-2 spike wells and at least one common cold coronavirus spike condition were defined as cross-reactive. CDR3 homology was assessed with Levenshtein distances (stringdist) and unrooted phylogenetic trees (ape) in R version 3.6.1. In TCRdb, the public reads were trimmed at Q25 with fastp and aligned with MiXCR, with productive beta chains retained. When rows share a CDR3 protein, they turn into one entry using the most common DNA and genes. None of the V and J calls come from the authors' own analysis; TCRdb made them. The sample includes about 26,000 distinct CDR3 sequences, with 50% observed a single time. The ten largest clones capture approximately 28% of the sample.

The input for sequencing was CD4+ T cells from blood, cultured in vitro, taken before SARS-CoV-2 vaccination. The TCR was taken from a human donor who received a COVID-19 vaccine. This chain is built from TRBV12-3 or TRBV12-4 and TRBJ1-3; no D gene can be assigned with confidence. The CDR3 loop reads CASLRSAGNTIYF. In nucleotides, the sequence is TGTGCCAGCCTGAGATCAGCTGGAAACACCATATATTTT.